This T cell receptor beta chain stems from a study of OX40 agonist ivuxolimab in advanced cancers. Study-level background: Males comprised 75% to 90% of the group, whose mean age was approximately 62 years (range roughly 20 to 90). Study observations and caveats: On average, CD8+ T cells showed a greater number of expanded clones than CD4+. Low levels of normalized T-cell clonal expansion also appeared in some nonresponders.

Concerning this clone: Its target is unknown.

Clones were read by immunoSEQ multiplex PCR, and TCRdb kept only the in-frame ones, dropping some. Among about 59,000 clones listed, approximately 86% were seen once. Autoimmune disease history or systemic immunosuppression meant exclusion. Material: CD4+ or CD8+ T cells sorted from blood, obtained in a trial of the OX40 agonist ivuxolimab. The TCR sequence derives from an adult with an advanced solid tumor such as melanoma, head and neck, liver or kidney cancer.

The CDR3 DNA is TGTGCCAGCAGCAAAGGACTAGCGGGAGAAGAGACCCAGTACTTC. Encoded protein: CASSKGLAGEETQYF. The V and J genes are TRBV6-5 and TRBJ2-5, with 13 bases fitting TRBD2. This CDR3 comprises 15 residues. The J segment lost 3 bases and the V segment lost 6 bases, leaving 4 bases of the junction unmatched. Germline V gene lookup returns CDR1 MNHEY and CDR2 SVGAGI.